These 30 T cell receptor beta chains came from one sample sequenced in a study of PD-1 blockade in classical Hodgkin lymphoma. Described time point: newly diagnosed, previously untreated cHL patient sample. Data came from immunoSEQ multiplex PCR; TCRdb stores just in-frame clones and leaves some out. The sample has 25,000 to 35,000 clones; 90% to 95% are singletons. The sequenced material came from peripheral blood mononuclear cells (PBMCs). Receptors were obtained from a human donor with classical Hodgkin lymphoma.

This clone was seen just once. The chain joins TRBV11-2 to TRBJ2-7; D is perhaps TRBD2 (5 bases). Germline assignment: CDR1 SGHAT and CDR2 FQNNGV. The CDR3 extends over 15 amino acids. V was cut by 1 base and J by 6 bases, with 16 bases left in between. The CDR3 region is CASSLGLRVLGEQYF. CDR3 DNA: TGTGCCAGCAGCTTAGGATTGCGGGTACTGGGCGAGCAGTACTTC. The full variable domain, completed using reference TRBV11-2 and TRBJ2-7, is EAGVAQSPRYKIIEKRQSVAFWCNPISGHATLYWYQQILGQGPKLLIQFQNNGVVDDSQLPKDRFSAERLKGVDSTLKIQPAKLEDSAVYLCASSLGLRVLGEQYFGPGTRLTVT.

The CDR3 DNA sequence: TGTGCCAGCGGAGGAAACGTCCTGACTTTC. Translating it yields CASGGNVLTF. The chain is built from TRBV2 and TRBJ2-6; D perhaps matches TRBD2 (5 bases). Germline assignment: CDR1 SNHLY and CDR2 FYNNEI. The V end was cut by 8 bases, the J end by 10 bases, with 6 bases between. The CDR3 has 10 residues.

V usage is TRBV12-5 and J usage is TRBJ2-5, with 7 bases identical to TRBD2. The CDR3 spans 15 residues. CDR1 and CDR2 (germline): LGHNT, FRNRAP. V lost 5 bases to trimming and J lost 4 bases; unmatched junction nucleotides: 10. This CDR3 reads CASGDTSVGGETQYF. DNA for the CDR3: TGTGCTAGTGGTGATACTAGCGTGGGGGGAGAGACCCAGTACTTC.

This CDR3 is CASSPLVNGELFF. The CDR3 nucleotides read TGTGCCAGCAGCCCTCTTGTCAACGGGGAGCTGTTTTTT. The rearrangement uses TRBV7-3 and TRBJ2-2; D gene uncertain. The CDR3 covers 13 residues. Per germline, CDR1 SGHTA and CDR2 FQGTGA. Trimming pared 5 bases from V and 7 bases from J, leaving 11 bases between.

This clone was observed once. The chain carries TRBV7-2 and TRBJ2-7, with TRBD1 matching 10 bases. Per the germline V gene, CDR1 is SGHTA and CDR2 is FQGNSA. CDR3 length equals 16 residues. Trimming cost V 2 bases and J 2 bases; bases outside gene matches: 6. CDR3 bases: TGTGCCAGCAGCTTACACCCCGGGACAGGGGCCTACGAGCAGTACTTC. This translates into CASSLHPGTGAYEQYF. Full variable domain (remainder filled in from reference TRBV7-2 and TRBJ2-7): GAGVSQSPSNKVTEKGKDVELRCDPISGHTALYWYRQSLGQGLEFLIYFQGNSAPDKSGLPSDRFSAERTGGSVSTLTIQRTQQEDSAVYLCASSLHPGTGAYEQYFGPGTRLTVT.

V gene TRBV11-2 combines with J gene TRBJ2-3, with D tentatively TRBD1 (5 bases). Trimming removed 5 bases from V and 1 base from J, with 22 bases in between. The CDR3 sequence is 18 residues long. CDR1 and CDR2 (germline): SGHAT, FQNNGV. The CDR3 DNA reads as TGTGCCAGCAGCCACAGGACCAGAGTGATCGTTGGCACAGATACGCAGTATTTT. Its translation is CASSHRTRVIVGTDTQYF.

The J gene is TRBJ1-4, the V gene TRBV5-4; D possibly corresponds to TRBD1 (5 bases). Per the germline V gene, CDR1 is SGHNT and CDR2 is YYREEE (reference sequence). Trimming removed 1 base from V and 9 bases from J, with 13 bases in between. The length of the CDR3 is 14 residues. The CDR3 loop is CASSLNRGNQKLFF. CDR3 coding DNA: TGTGCCAGCAGCTTGAATAGGGGAAATCAAAAACTGTTTTTT.

The chain links TRBV30 to TRBJ1-5; D is perhaps TRBD1 (6 bases). This CDR3 has 13 residues. The V end lost 7 bases, the J end lost 3 bases, and 13 bases lay between the germline ends. Germline CDR1 is GTSNPN and CDR2 is SVGIG (reference sequence). For the CDR3, the DNA is TGTGCCTACAGCGGGGGCCCCAATCAGCCCCAGCATTTT. Protein product: CAYSGGPNQPQHF.

The gene calls are TRBV7-6 and TRBJ2-1; maybe TRBD2 (7 bases). There are 12 residues in the CDR3. Germline V gives CDR1 SGHVS, CDR2 FNYEAQ. The V and J ends lost 10 bases and 4 bases respectively, with 11 bases between them. The CDR3 spells CAKGGPYNEQFF. CDR3 nucleotides: TGTGCCAAGGGGGGGCCTTACAATGAGCAGTTCTTC.

The chain links TRBV28 to TRBJ2-2, with D possibly matching TRBD1 (6 bases). V was clipped by 8 bases and J by 4 bases, with 23 bases between them. Germline V gene lookup returns CDR1 MDHEN and CDR2 SYDVKM. The CDR3 is 17 amino acids. Here the CDR3 DNA reads TGTGCCAGCCGAGGACGAACGGGACAAAGGGCCACCGGGGAGCTGTTTTTT. Amino acids: CASRGRTGQRATGELFF.

The chain is built from TRBV13 and TRBJ1-1, with TRBD1 identical over 9 bases. The CDR3 runs 15 residues. Germline CDR1 reads PRHDT; CDR2 reads FYEKMQ (reference sequence). The ends lost 5 bases at V and 6 bases at J; junction bases unmatched: 10. The DNA for the CDR3 is TGTGCCAGCAGCCTCCTAGGACAGGGGTATCCTGAAGCTTTCTTT. It translates to CASSLLGQGYPEAFF. The full variable domain, its missing parts supplied by reference TRBV13 and TRBJ1-1, is AAGVIQSPRHLIKEKRETATLKCYPIPRHDTVYWYQQGPGQDPQFLISFYEKMQSDKGSIPDRFSAQQFSDYHSELNMSSLELGDSALYFCASSLLGQGYPEAFFGQGTRLTVV.

This clone was recorded once. The J gene is TRBJ1-5, the V gene TRBV27, with 11 bases lining up with TRBD1. Germline CDR1 reads MNHEY; CDR2 reads SMNVEV (reference sequence). The CDR3 has 15 residues. V lost 5 bases to trimming and J lost 6 bases; unmatched junction nucleotides: 6. The CDR3 is CASSPRTGGPQPQHF. Here the CDR3 DNA reads TGTGCCAGCAGTCCCCGGACAGGGGGCCCTCAGCCCCAGCATTTT.

The chain recombines TRBV9 with TRBJ1-1; 9 nucleotides agree with TRBD1. Germline-derived CDR1 and CDR2 are SGDLS and YYNGEE. The CDR3 extends over 13 amino acids. The V and J ends lost 4 bases and 5 bases, in that order; junction bases with no gene match: 3. CDR3 protein: CASSQQGATEAFF. CDR3 coding DNA: TGTGCCAGCAGCCAACAGGGGGCGACTGAAGCTTTCTTT.

The chain is built from TRBV11-2 and TRBJ2-7; D call uncertain. The CDR3 has 11 amino acids. The V gene's germline CDR1 is SGHAT and CDR2 FQNNGV. V was trimmed by 1 base and J by 4 bases, leaving 2 bases between them. The CDR3 sequence is CASSLAYEQYF. The CDR3 bases are TGTGCCAGCAGCTTAGCATACGAGCAGTACTTC.

Written as DNA, the CDR3 is TGTGCCAGCAGTGAAGGCCGGGATAGCAATCAGCCCCAGCATTTT. It is translated as CASSEGRDSNQPQHF. This chain joins TRBV6-1 and TRBJ1-5; D is undetermined. The CDR3 length is 15 residues. From germline, CDR1 is MNHNS and CDR2 SASEGT. V lost 1 base to trimming and J lost 0 bases, with 7 bases between them.

The V and J genes are TRBV5-6 and TRBJ2-3; 8 positions agree with TRBD2. Germline CDR1 and CDR2: SGHDT and YYEEEE. V lost 1 base and J lost 2; bases outside the gene matches: 9. The CDR3 sequence is 17 residues long. The CDR3 is CASSLLIAGINTDTQYF. Here the CDR3 DNA reads TGTGCCAGCAGCTTGTTGATAGCGGGGATAAACACAGATACGCAGTATTTT.

The rearrangement uses TRBV10-3 and TRBJ1-3; TRBD1 aligns across 7 bases. V trimming: 5 bases; J trimming: 2 bases; junction bases outside the gene matches: 3. The CDR3 totals 14 residues. The V gene's germline CDR1 is ENHRY and CDR2 SYGVKD. CDR3 loop: CAISTTGTGNTIYF. The DNA for the CDR3 is TGTGCCATCAGTACGACAGGGACTGGAAACACCATATATTTT.

V usage is TRBV7-9 and J usage is TRBJ2-2; D unresolved. V was trimmed by 5 bases and J by 0 bases, leaving 13 bases between them. Germline CDR1 SEHNR, CDR2 FQNEAQ (reference sequence). The CDR3 is 16 amino acids. CDR3 coding DNA: TGTGCCAGCAGCCCCCGTGAGCCAGCGAACACCGGGGAGCTGTTTTTT. It is translated as CASSPREPANTGELFF.

This chain uses TRBV2 with TRBJ1-5; no reliable D call. Trimming removed 10 bases from V and 6 bases from J, with 16 bases in between. This CDR3 has 13 residues. Germline V gene sequence: CDR1 SNHLY, CDR2 FYNNEI. DNA for the CDR3: TGTGCCACAGCGAAGGAATGGAGTCAGCCCCAGCATTTT. Protein sequence: CATAKEWSQPQHF. Filled out from reference TRBV2 and TRBJ1-5, the complete variable domain reads EPEVTQTPSHQVTQMGQEVILRCVPISNHLYFYWYRQILGQKVEFLVSFYNNEISEKSEIFDDQFSVERPDGSNFTLKIRSTKLEDSAMYFCATAKEWSQPQHFGDGTRLSIL.

V gene TRBV4-2 combines with J gene TRBJ1-3, with a tentative D call TRBD1 (6 bases). The V gene lost 0 bases and the J gene lost 0 bases, with 15 bases spanning the gap. The CDR3 is made up of 18 amino acids. The germline gives CDR1 LGHNA, CDR2 YNFKEQ. CDR3 nucleotides: TGTGCCAGCAGCCAAGAAGCGGCAGGGGCATTCTCTGGAAACACCATATATTTT. This sequence encodes CASSQEAAGAFSGNTIYF.

The rearrangement joins TRBV5-6 to TRBJ1-2, with 8 bases identical to TRBD1. Germline CDR1 reads SGHDT; CDR2 reads YYEEEE. With V trimmed by 3 bases and J by 1 base, 5 bases remained unmatched. The CDR3 extends over 15 amino acids. CDR3 sequence reads: CASSWGQDINYGYTF. CDR3 in DNA: TGTGCCAGCAGCTGGGGACAGGATATTAACTATGGCTACACCTTC.

This chain connects TRBV9 to TRBJ2-6; no reliable D call. The germline V and J ends were trimmed by 1 base and 0 bases, with 8 bases remaining between them. CDR1 and CDR2 from the germline V gene are SGDLS and YYNGEE. CDR3 length: 16 amino acids. The CDR3 is CASSVTVGSGANVLTF. In DNA form, the CDR3 reads TGTGCCAGCAGCGTAACCGTTGGCTCTGGGGCCAACGTCCTGACTTTC. Drawing the rest from reference TRBV9 and TRBJ2-6, the complete variable domain is DSGVTQTPKHLITATGQRVTLRCSPRSGDLSVYWYQQSLDQGLQFLIQYYNGEERAKGNILERFSAQQFPDLHSELNLSSLELGDSALYFCASSVTVGSGANVLTFGAGSRLTVL.

This clone was counted only a few times. CDR3 loop: CASRPRPQTYEQYF. The DNA of the CDR3 is TGTGCCAGCAGACCGCGTCCCCAAACCTACGAGCAGTACTTC. This chain links TRBV27 with TRBJ2-7; D remains unclear. V gave up 6 bases and J gave up 2 bases, with 14 bases separating them. CDR1 MNHEY and CDR2 SMNVEV come from the germline V gene (reference sequence). This CDR3 has 14 amino acids.

The chain carries TRBV7-9 and TRBJ1-6; D may be TRBD1 (6 bases). The ends were cut back, 2 bases at V and 5 bases at J, with 10 bases in the middle. The germline V gene has CDR1 SEHNR and CDR2 FQNEAQ (reference sequence). CDR3 size: 15 residues. CDR3 loop: CASSLTGQNNSPLHF. CDR3 in DNA: TGTGCCAGCAGCTTAACAGGGCAAAATAATTCACCCCTCCACTTT.

This clone appeared a few times. This chain joins TRBV27 and TRBJ2-2, with 10 bases matching TRBD2. V shed 5 bases, J shed 5 bases, and the junction held 8 bases outside the gene matches. CDR1 and CDR2 (germline): MNHEY, SMNVEV (reference sequence). This CDR3 comprises 16 residues. CDR3 sequence (DNA): TGTGCCAGCAGTAGCGGGAGGGTGGGTTGGACCGGGGAGCTGTTTTTT. It translates to CASSSGRVGWTGELFF.

The V and J genes are TRBV2 and TRBJ2-7; 13 bases line up with TRBD2. Germline CDR1 SNHLY, CDR2 FYNNEI. With 7 bases clipped from V and 7 bases from J, the junction kept 13 bases outside the gene matches. This CDR3 comprises 16 residues. The CDR3 protein is CASNRDRLAGGGEQYF. CDR3 in DNA: TGTGCCAGCAACCGGGACAGACTAGCGGGAGGAGGAGAGCAGTACTTC.

The chain couples TRBV5-5 to TRBJ1-5; 8 positions match TRBD1. Germline-derived CDR1 and CDR2 are SGHKS and YYEKEE (reference sequence). This CDR3 is 15 amino acids long. V shed 3 bases, J shed 6 bases, and the junction held 8 bases outside the gene matches. This CDR3 reads CASSWLTGDGQPQHF. In DNA form, the CDR3 reads TGTGCCAGCAGCTGGCTGACAGGGGACGGTCAGCCCCAGCATTTT.

V usage is TRBV6-6 and J usage is TRBJ1-6; D might be TRBD1 (6 bases). The CDR3 sequence is 14 residues long. Between the trimmed V and J ends, which lost 7 bases and 7 bases, there was a span of 14 bases. CDR1 and CDR2 from the germline V gene are MNHNY and SVGAGI (reference sequence). The CDR3 DNA sequence: TGTGCCAGCACCTACGCGGGGGCCAATTCACCCCTCCACTTT. This gives the protein CASTYAGANSPLHF.

This clone was seen just once. The chain joins TRBV7-8 to TRBJ2-3, with unresolved D. Germline loops: CDR1 SGHVS, CDR2 FQNEAQ. V was cut by 0 bases and J by 4 bases, with 11 bases left in between. CDR3 length: 15 amino acids. CDR3 bases: TGTGCCAGCAGCTTAGCGCGTACAGTACCAGATACGCAGTATTTT. Its protein is CASSLARTVPDTQYF.

The chain is built from TRBV7-9 and TRBJ2-7; the D is unclear. There are 12 residues in the CDR3. CDR1 SEHNR and CDR2 FQNEAQ come from the germline V gene (reference sequence). Trimming cost V 2 bases and J 7 bases, with 9 bases left between them. CDR3 sequence: CASSLSSGEQYF. The CDR3 nucleotides are TGTGCCAGCAGCTTAAGTTCTGGGGAGCAGTACTTC.